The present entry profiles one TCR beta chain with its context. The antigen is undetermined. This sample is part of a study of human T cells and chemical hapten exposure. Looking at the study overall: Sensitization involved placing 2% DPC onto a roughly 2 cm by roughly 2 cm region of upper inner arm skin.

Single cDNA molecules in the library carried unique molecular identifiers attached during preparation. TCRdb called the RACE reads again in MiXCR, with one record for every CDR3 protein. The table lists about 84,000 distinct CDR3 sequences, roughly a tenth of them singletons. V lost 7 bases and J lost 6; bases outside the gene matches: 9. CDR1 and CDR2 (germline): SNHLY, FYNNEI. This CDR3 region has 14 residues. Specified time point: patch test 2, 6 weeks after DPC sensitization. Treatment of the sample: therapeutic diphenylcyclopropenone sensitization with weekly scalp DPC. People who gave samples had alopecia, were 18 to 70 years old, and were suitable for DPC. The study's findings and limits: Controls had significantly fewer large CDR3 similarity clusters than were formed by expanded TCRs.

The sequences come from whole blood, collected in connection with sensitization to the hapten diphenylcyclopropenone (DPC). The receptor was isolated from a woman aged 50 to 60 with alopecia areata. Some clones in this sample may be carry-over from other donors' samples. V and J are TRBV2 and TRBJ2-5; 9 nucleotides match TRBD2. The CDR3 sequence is CASTWREGPKTQYF. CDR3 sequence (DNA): TGTGCCAGCACTTGGCGGGAGGGCCCCAAGACCCAGTACTTC. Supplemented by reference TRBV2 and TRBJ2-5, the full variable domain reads EPEVTQTPSHQVTQMGQEVILRCVPISNHLYFYWYRQILGQKVEFLVSFYNNEISEKSEIFDDQFSVERPDGSNFTLKIRSTKLEDSAMYFCASTWREGPKTQYFGPGTRLLVL.